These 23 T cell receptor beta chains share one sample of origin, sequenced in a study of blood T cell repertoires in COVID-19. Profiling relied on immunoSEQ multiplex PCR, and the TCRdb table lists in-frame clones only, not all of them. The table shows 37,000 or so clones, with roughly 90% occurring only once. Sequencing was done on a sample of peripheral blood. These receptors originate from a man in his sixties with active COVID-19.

The CDR3 sequence is CASSIVQGTEAFF. The CDR3 coding sequence is TGCGCCAGCAGCATCGTACAGGGCACTGAAGCTTTCTTT. This chain joins TRBV5-1 and TRBJ1-1; TRBD1 might be the D (6 bases). Germline-derived CDR1 and CDR2 are SGHRS and YFSETQ. Deletions cut 4 bases from V and 4 bases from J, with 11 bases between. The CDR3 length is 13 residues.

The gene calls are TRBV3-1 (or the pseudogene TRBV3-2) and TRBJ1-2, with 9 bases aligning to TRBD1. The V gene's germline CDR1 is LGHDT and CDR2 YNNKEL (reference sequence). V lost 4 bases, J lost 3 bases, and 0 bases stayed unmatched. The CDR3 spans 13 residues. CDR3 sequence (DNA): TGTGCCAGCAGCCGACAGGGGGACTATGGCTACACCTTC. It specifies CASSRQGDYGYTF.

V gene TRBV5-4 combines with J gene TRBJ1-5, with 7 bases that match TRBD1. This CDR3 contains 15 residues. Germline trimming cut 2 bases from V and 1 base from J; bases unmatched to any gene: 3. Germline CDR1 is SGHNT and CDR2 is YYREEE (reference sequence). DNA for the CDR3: TGTGCCAGCAGCTTCACAGGGGCAAGCAATCAGCCCCAGCATTTT. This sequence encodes CASSFTGASNQPQHF.

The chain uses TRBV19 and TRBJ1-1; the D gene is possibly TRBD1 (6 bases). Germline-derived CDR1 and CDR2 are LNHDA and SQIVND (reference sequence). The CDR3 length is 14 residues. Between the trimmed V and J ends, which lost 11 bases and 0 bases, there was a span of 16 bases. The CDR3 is CASVGDNMNTEAFF. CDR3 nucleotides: TGTGCCTCAGTAGGGGACAACATGAACACTGAAGCTTTCTTT.

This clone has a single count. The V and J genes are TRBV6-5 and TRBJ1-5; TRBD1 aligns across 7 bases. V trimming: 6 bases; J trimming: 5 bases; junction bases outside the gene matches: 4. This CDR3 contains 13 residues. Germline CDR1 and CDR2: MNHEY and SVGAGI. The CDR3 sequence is CASSPTGYQPQHF. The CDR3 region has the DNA TGTGCCAGCAGCCCGACAGGGTATCAGCCCCAGCATTTT.

CDR3 protein: CATSWLASYNEQFF. The CDR3 nucleotides read TGTGCCACCTCTTGGCTAGCTTCTTACAATGAGCAGTTCTTC. The chain recombines TRBV27 with TRBJ2-1; D is perhaps TRBD2 (5 bases). Per the germline V gene, CDR1 is MNHEY and CDR2 is SMNVEV (reference sequence). CDR3 length: 14 residues. V gave up 10 bases and J gave up 4 bases, with 17 bases separating them.

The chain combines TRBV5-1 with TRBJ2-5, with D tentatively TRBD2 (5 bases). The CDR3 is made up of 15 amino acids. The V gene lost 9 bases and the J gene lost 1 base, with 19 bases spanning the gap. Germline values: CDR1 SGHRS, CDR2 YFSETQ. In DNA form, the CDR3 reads TGCGCCACCAATCTTGGAGGTGGGTCCCAAGAGACCCAGTACTTC. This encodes CATNLGGGSQETQYF.

CDR3 DNA sequence: TGTGCCAGCAGCTTAGGACAGGAAAACACCGGGGAGCTGTTTTTT. This gives the protein CASSLGQENTGELFF. V usage is TRBV11-3 and J usage is TRBJ2-2, with D maybe TRBD1 (6 bases). This CDR3 comprises 15 residues. Germline CDR1 SGHNT, CDR2 YENEEA. The germline V and J ends were trimmed by 1 base and 2 bases, with 8 bases remaining between them.

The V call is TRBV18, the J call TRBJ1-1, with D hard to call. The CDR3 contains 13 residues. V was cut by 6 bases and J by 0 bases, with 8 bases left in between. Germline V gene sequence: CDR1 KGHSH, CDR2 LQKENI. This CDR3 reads CASSVTVNTEAFF. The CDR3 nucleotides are TGTGCCAGCTCGGTTACAGTGAACACTGAAGCTTTCTTT.

CDR3 DNA sequence: TGTGCCAGCAGCTTACGACAGGACACTGAAGCTTTCTTT. As protein: CASSLRQDTEAFF. The genes are TRBV7-9 and TRBJ1-1, with TRBD1 as a possible D gene (6 bases). Germline V gene data show CDR1 as SEHNR and CDR2 as FQNEAQ (reference sequence). Trimming removed 2 bases from V and 3 bases from J, with 7 bases in between. The CDR3 runs 13 residues.

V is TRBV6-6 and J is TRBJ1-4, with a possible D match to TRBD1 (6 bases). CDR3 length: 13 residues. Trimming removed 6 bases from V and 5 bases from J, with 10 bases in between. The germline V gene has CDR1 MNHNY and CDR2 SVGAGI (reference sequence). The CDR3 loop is CASRGGLNEKLFF. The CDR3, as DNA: TGTGCCAGCAGAGGGGGTCTGAATGAAAAACTGTTTTTT.

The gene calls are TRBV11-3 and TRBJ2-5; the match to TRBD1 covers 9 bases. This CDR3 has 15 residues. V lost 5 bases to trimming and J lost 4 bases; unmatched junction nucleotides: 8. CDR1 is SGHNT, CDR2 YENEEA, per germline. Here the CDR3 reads CASSIGTGGRETQYF. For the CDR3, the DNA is TGTGCCAGCAGCATCGGCACAGGGGGCCGAGAGACCCAGTACTTC. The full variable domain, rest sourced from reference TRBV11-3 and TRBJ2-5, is EAGVVQSPRYKIIEKKQPVAFWCNPISGHNTLYWYLQNLGQGPELLIRYENEEAVDDSQLPKDRFSAERLKGVDSTLKIQPAELGDSAVYLCASSIGTGGRETQYFGPGTRLLVL.

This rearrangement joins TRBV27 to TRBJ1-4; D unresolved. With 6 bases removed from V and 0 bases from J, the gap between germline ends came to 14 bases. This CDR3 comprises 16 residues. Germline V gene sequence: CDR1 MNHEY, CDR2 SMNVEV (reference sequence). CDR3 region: CASSPSRRATNEKLFF. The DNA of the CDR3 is TGTGCCAGCAGCCCGAGCAGACGGGCAACTAATGAAAAACTGTTTTTT.

The CDR3: CASSYSGLRDEKLFF. The CDR3 DNA reads as TGTGCCAGCAGTTACTCGGGGCTCCGAGATGAAAAACTGTTTTTT. This sequence joins TRBV6-2 or TRBV6-3 and TRBJ1-4, with D maybe TRBD1 (5 bases). This CDR3 contains 15 residues. Trimming cost V 0 bases and J 6 bases, with 11 bases left between them. Germline loops: CDR1 MNHEY, CDR2 SVGEGT.

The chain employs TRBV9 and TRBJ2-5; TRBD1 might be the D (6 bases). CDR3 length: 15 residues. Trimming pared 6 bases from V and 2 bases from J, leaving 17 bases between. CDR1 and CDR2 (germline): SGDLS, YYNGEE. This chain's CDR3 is CASTQLGTQQETQYF. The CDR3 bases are TGTGCCAGCACCCAATTGGGGACACAGCAAGAGACCCAGTACTTC.

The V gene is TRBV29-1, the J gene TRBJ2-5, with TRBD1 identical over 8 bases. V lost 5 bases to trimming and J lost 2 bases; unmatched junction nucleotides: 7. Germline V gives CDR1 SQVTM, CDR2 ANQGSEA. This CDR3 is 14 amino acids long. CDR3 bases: TGCAGCGTTAGTACCGGGACAGGTCAAGAGACCCAGTACTTC. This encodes CSVSTGTGQETQYF.

CDR3 sequence reads: CAWSQLVNEQFF. CDR3 coding DNA: TGTGCCTGGAGTCAACTAGTCAATGAGCAGTTCTTC. V is TRBV30 and J is TRBJ2-1, with D possibly matching TRBD2 (5 bases). This CDR3 region has 12 residues. Germline V CDR1 and CDR2: GTSNPN, SVGIG (reference sequence). V lost 2 bases and J lost 6, with 8 bases in between.

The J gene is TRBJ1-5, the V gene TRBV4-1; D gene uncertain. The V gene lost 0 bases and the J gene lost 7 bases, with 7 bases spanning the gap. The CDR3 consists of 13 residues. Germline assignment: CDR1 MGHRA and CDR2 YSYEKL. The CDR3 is CASSQDGFQPQHF. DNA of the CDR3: TGCGCCAGCAGCCAAGACGGGTTCCAGCCCCAGCATTTT.

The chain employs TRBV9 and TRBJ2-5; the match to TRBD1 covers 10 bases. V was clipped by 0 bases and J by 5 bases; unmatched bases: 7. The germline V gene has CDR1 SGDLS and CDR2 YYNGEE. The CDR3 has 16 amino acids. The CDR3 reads CASSVAIGQGEETQYF. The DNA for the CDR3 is TGTGCCAGCAGCGTAGCCATAGGACAGGGGGAGGAGACCCAGTACTTC.

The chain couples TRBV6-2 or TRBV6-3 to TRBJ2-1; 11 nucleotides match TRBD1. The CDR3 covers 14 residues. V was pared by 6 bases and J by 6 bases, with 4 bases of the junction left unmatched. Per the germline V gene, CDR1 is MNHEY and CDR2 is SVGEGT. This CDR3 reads CASSTGTGGNEQFF. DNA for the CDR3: TGTGCCAGCAGCACCGGGACAGGGGGCAATGAGCAGTTCTTC.

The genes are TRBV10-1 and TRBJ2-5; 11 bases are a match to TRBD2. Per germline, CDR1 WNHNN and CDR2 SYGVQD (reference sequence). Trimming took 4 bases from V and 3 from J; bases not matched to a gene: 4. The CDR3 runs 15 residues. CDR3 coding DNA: TGCGCCAGCAGTGCTGCACTAGCGGGAGAAGAGACCCAGTACTTC. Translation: CASSAALAGEETQYF.

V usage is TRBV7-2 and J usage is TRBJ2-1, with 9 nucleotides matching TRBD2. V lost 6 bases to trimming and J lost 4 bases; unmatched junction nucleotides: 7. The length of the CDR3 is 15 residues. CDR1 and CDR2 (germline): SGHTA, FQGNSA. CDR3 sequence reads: CASSPSGTIYNEQFF. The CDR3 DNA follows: TGTGCCAGCAGTCCTAGCGGGACAATATACAATGAGCAGTTCTTC. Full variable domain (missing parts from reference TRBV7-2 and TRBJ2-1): GAGVSQSPSNKVTEKGKDVELRCDPISGHTALYWYRQSLGQGLEFLIYFQGNSAPDKSGLPSDRFSAERTGGSVSTLTIQRTQQEDSAVYLCASSPSGTIYNEQFFGPGTRLTVL.

DNA of the CDR3: TGTGCCAGCTCACCGGTCGACAGGGTTCTATCCGGGGAGCTGTTTTTT. This codes for CASSPVDRVLSGELFF. The J gene is TRBJ2-2, the V gene TRBV18, with TRBD1 matching over 7 bases. Germline CDR1 and CDR2: KGHSH and LQKENI. This CDR3 has 16 amino acids. V gave up 3 bases and J gave up 6 bases; unmatched junction bases: 10.